These T cell receptor beta chains were read from a single sample in a study of T-cell memory formation after mild COVID-19. TCRdb ran MiXCR on the 5' RACE reads and lists one entry per CDR3 protein. The table has roughly 110,000 distinct CDR3 sequences, over 13% seen once. Sequenced material: PBMCs or a T cell subset sorted from them (not recorded which). The receptor source for this set is a man aged 18-30 years who had mild COVID-19 (a few samples of this study predate the infection). Cell type and time point are not known. Both conserved end residues are trimmed from each CDR3. Each record gives: V gene, J gene, CDR3 protein.

V: TRBV29-1
J: TRBJ2-7
CDR3: SVARDSSYEQY

V: TRBV15
J: TRBJ1-1
CDR3: ATSRDRGWGEAF

V: TRBV4-2
J: TRBJ2-7
CDR3: ASSQRTSGGDYEQY

V: TRBV20-1
J: TRBJ1-3
CDR3: SAGVREGTGNTIY

V: TRBV6-5
J: TRBJ2-3
CDR3: ASRYSRGPQDTQY

V: TRBV6-2/TRBV6-3
J: TRBJ2-5
CDR3: ASSYSSETQY

V: TRBV7-9
J: TRBJ2-3
CDR3: ASSHGTSEPDTQY

V: TRBV29-1
J: TRBJ1-5
CDR3: SVADGLIGNQPQH

V: TRBV5-1
J: TRBJ2-1
CDR3: ASSPGGAAEQF

V: TRBV6-6
J: TRBJ2-1
CDR3: ASSAVHYRESADNEQF

V: TRBV27
J: TRBJ1-4
CDR3: ASSLGEATNEKLF

V: TRBV27
J: TRBJ1-1
CDR3: ASRQGVEAF

V: TRBV29-1
J: TRBJ2-1
CDR3: SVGRDEQF

V: TRBV13
J: TRBJ2-5
CDR3: ASSLSFADRAAETQY

V: TRBV7-2
J: TRBJ2-7
CDR3: ASSLGGGGASYEQY

V: TRBV4-3
J: TRBJ1-1
CDR3: ASSEQTGLGTEAF

V: TRBV12-3/TRBV12-4
J: TRBJ2-7
CDR3: ASSPQGSTYEQY

V: TRBV10-3
J: TRBJ2-3
CDR3: AIRATTAATTDTQY

V: TRBV5-1
J: TRBJ1-1
CDR3: ASSPRAPSLNTEAF

V: TRBV7-8
J: TRBJ1-1
CDR3: ASGWTGNTEAF